What follows are 5 T cell receptor beta chains derived from one specimen sequenced in a study of T cells in Graves' hyperthyroidism and ophthalmopathy. Amplification of TCR beta CDR3 regions used RNA as the template. The HTBI primer set drove a first-round RT-PCR of the TCR CDR3. TCRdb re-called the multiplex PCR reads through MiXCR, storing one row per CDR3 protein. The sample includes about 350,000 distinct CDR3 sequences, around 14% of them seen just once. The sequenced material came from blood. Receptor source: a woman under 40 with Graves' hyperthyroidism.

This clonotype was seen more than once but under ten times. The chain carries TRBV30 and TRBJ2-3, with D possibly TRBD2 on 5 matching bases. Trimming left V 0 bases short and J 6 bases short, with 10 bases between. The germline V gene has CDR1 GTSNPN and CDR2 SVGIG (reference sequence). This CDR3 comprises 13 residues. CDR3 residues: CAWSVRGRDTQYF. For the CDR3, the DNA is TGTGCCTGGAGTGTACGGGGTCGGGATACGCAGTATTTT.

A few counts support this clonotype. The V call is TRBV20-1, the J call TRBJ2-5, with 10 bases matching TRBD2. Germline assignment: CDR1 DFQATT and CDR2 SNEGSKA (reference sequence). V trimming: 1 base; J trimming: 5 bases; junction bases outside the gene matches: 13. This CDR3 comprises 17 residues. CDR3 in amino acids: CSARVSGLAVWGETQYF. In nucleotides, the CDR3 is TGCAGTGCTAGAGTGTCAGGACTAGCGGTCTGGGGGGAGACCCAGTACTTC.

This clonotype was recorded at least ten times. The chain uses TRBV24-1 and TRBJ2-5, with D unresolved. Germline V CDR1 and CDR2: KGHDR, SFDVKD. This CDR3 is 11 amino acids long. Trimming shortened V by 4 bases and J by 5 bases, and 4 bases separated the two germline ends. The CDR3 region has the DNA TGTGCCACCAGTGAGGCGGAGACCCAGTACTTC. Protein product: CATSEAETQYF.

This clonotype was observed at least ten times. The gene calls are TRBV7-9 and TRBJ2-3; D is unresolved. The V gene lost 3 bases and the J gene lost 5 bases, with 12 bases spanning the gap. The CDR3 length is 14 residues. CDR1 is SEHNR and CDR2 is FQNEAQ in the germline V gene (reference sequence). The CDR3 here is CASSFSPIEDTQYF. The DNA for the CDR3 is TGTGCCAGCAGCTTTTCACCCATCGAAGATACGCAGTATTTT.

The chain uses TRBV7-6 and TRBJ2-6; maybe TRBD1 (5 bases). The CDR3 loop spans 15 amino acids. The germline gives CDR1 SGHVS, CDR2 FNYEAQ. Trimming pared 3 bases from V and 0 bases from J, leaving 6 bases between. The CDR3 nucleotides are TGTGCCAGCAGCTTGACAGTCTCTGGGGCCAACGTCCTGACTTTC. This encodes CASSLTVSGANVLTF.